The 8 T cell receptor beta chains given below trace back to one sample, sequenced in a study of T cell responses to AZD1222 COVID-19 vaccine. The table came from immunoSEQ multiplex PCR; TCRdb's copy has only in-frame clones and leaves some out. The sample has roughly 30,000 clones; more than 75% are singletons. Sequencing was performed on peripheral blood, taken 28 days after the second AZD1222 dose. The receptors were gathered from an adult who received the AZD1222 COVID-19 vaccine.

The chain carries TRBV12-5 and TRBJ1-1; D possibly corresponds to TRBD1 (5 bases). Germline V lookup: CDR1 LGHNT, CDR2 FRNRAP. The length of the CDR3 is 15 residues. Trimming took 0 bases from V and 3 from J, leaving 11 bases between them. DNA for the CDR3: TGTGCTAGTGGTTTGGTACGCCGGGGGGACACTGAAGCTTTCTTT. The encoded protein is CASGLVRRGDTEAFF. Looking up the rest from reference TRBV12-5 and TRBJ1-1 gives the full variable domain: DARVTQTPRHKVTEMGQEVTMRCQPILGHNTVFWYRQTMMQGLELLAYFRNRAPLDDSGMPKDRFSAEMPDATLATLKIQPSEPRDSAVYFCASGLVRRGDTEAFFGQGTRLTVV.

Relative to its sample, this clone is medium-sized. The rearrangement uses TRBV2 and TRBJ2-2; unclear D gene. This CDR3 contains 13 residues. The V and J ends lost 6 bases and 7 bases respectively, with 12 bases between them. CDR1 and CDR2 (germline): SNHLY, FYNNEI. The CDR3 nucleotides read TGTGCCAGCAGCCCCGATGGGCACGGGGAGCTGTTTTTT. Translating it yields CASSPDGHGELFF.

This sequence joins TRBV11-2 and TRBJ2-1; D gene ambiguous. Germline values: CDR1 SGHAT, CDR2 FQNNGV. The CDR3 runs 13 residues. Trimming took off 4 bases at V and 0 bases at J, with 4 bases between the two ends. The CDR3 sequence: CASSSSSYNEQFF. As DNA, the CDR3 is TGTGCCAGCAGCTCCTCCTCCTACAATGAGCAGTTCTTC.

Only a few counts were recorded for this clone. This sequence joins TRBV12-3 or TRBV12-4 and TRBJ2-3; maybe TRBD2 (5 bases). The V and J ends lost 7 bases and 3 bases respectively, with 8 bases between them. The CDR3 is 12 amino acids. Written as DNA, the CDR3 is TGTGCCAGCAAACTAGTGACAGATACGCAGTATTTT. Amino acid sequence: CASKLVTDTQYF.

The CDR3 reads CAISALGPGNTIYF. CDR3 sequence (DNA): TGTGCCATCAGTGCGTTGGGGCCGGGAAACACCATATATTTT. The J gene is TRBJ1-3, the V gene TRBV10-3, with D perhaps matching TRBD1 (5 bases). The CDR3 consists of 14 residues. Germline V gene data show CDR1 as ENHRY and CDR2 as SYGVKD. With 4 bases removed from V and 4 bases from J, the gap between germline ends came to 11 bases.

This chain's CDR3 is CAKPTEDNEKLFF. The CDR3 DNA reads as TGTGCCAAACCGACAGAAGATAATGAAAAACTGTTTTTT. This chain links TRBV6-4 with TRBJ1-4; maybe TRBD1 (5 bases). Trimming stripped 10 bases from V and 4 bases from J, with 13 bases between. CDR1 MRHNA and CDR2 SNTAGT come from the germline V gene. CDR3 size: 13 residues.

The V gene is TRBV3-1 (or the pseudogene TRBV3-2), the J gene TRBJ1-2, with D maybe TRBD1 (5 bases). The CDR3 length is 16 residues. Germline V gene data show CDR1 as LGHDT and CDR2 as YNNKEL (reference sequence). V lost 4 bases to trimming and J lost 4 bases, with 19 bases between them. CDR3 DNA: TGTGCCAGCAGCCCGTCGGACACCACCCGATTCTATGGCTACACCTTC. Its translation: CASSPSDTTRFYGYTF.

This clone was detected once. The chain links TRBV7-3 to TRBJ2-1; the D gene is possibly TRBD2 (6 bases). Germline CDR1 and CDR2: SGHTA and FQGTGA. Trimming cost V 0 bases and J 0 bases, with 6 bases left between them. CDR3 length: 15 amino acids. For the CDR3, the DNA is TGTGCCAGCAGCTTAACGGGAGGCTCCTACAATGAGCAGTTCTTC. This gives the protein CASSLTGGSYNEQFF.